The 20 T cell receptor beta chains reported below all come from one sample, sequenced in a study of T cell repertoires in cytomegalovirus infection. TCRdb passed the reads through MiXCR, listing each CDR3 protein once. Altogether about 400,000 distinct CDR3 sequences are present, 15% to 20% being singletons, with the ten largest covering around 10%. The sample consisted of PBMCs. The receptors shown here come from a human donor in good health (CMV status not recorded). Some clones in this sample may be carry-over from other donors' samples.

The chain's CDR3 is CASSVASSPDTQYF. The CDR3 DNA is TGTGCCAGCAGCGTAGCTTCTTCGCCAGATACGCAGTATTTT. The gene calls are TRBV9 and TRBJ2-3; D ambiguous. Looked up from germline, CDR1 is SGDLS and CDR2 is YYNGEE. Trimming took off 0 bases at V and 4 bases at J, with 9 bases between the two ends. The CDR3 covers 14 residues.

The rearrangement joins TRBV19 to TRBJ1-2; a weak D match, TRBD1 (5 bases). The germline V gene has CDR1 LNHDA and CDR2 SQIVND (reference sequence). The V end lost 4 bases, the J end lost 8 bases, and 17 bases lay between the germline ends. This CDR3 comprises 14 residues. The chain's CDR3 is CASSTSTAAGGYTF. The CDR3 DNA follows: TGTGCCAGTAGTACGTCGACAGCGGCCGGGGGCTACACCTTC.

Worth noting for this clonotype: Compared with germline, one end of the junction differs, possibly owing to a read error. The genes are TRBV19 and TRBJ1-4; D not certain. Germline assignment: CDR1 LNHDA and CDR2 SQIVND (reference sequence). This CDR3 comprises 16 residues. CDR3 residues: CARSSLQEATNEKLFF. The CDR3 DNA follows: TGTGCCCGTAGTTCTCTCCAGGAAGCAACTAATGAAAAACTGTTTTTT.

This chain uses TRBV13 with TRBJ1-1, with D perhaps matching TRBD1 (5 bases). Deletions cut 5 bases from V and 6 bases from J, with 13 bases between. CDR3 size: 13 residues. Germline CDR1 PRHDT, CDR2 FYEKMQ (reference sequence). CDR3 loop: CASSRQPAPEAFF. The CDR3 DNA reads TGTGCCAGCAGCCGACAGCCTGCCCCTGAAGCTTTCTTT.

CDR3 loop: CASSEDSLYGYTF. The CDR3 DNA sequence: TGTGCCAGCTCAGAGGACAGCCTCTATGGCTACACCTTC. V and J are TRBV18 and TRBJ1-2; tentatively, D is TRBD1 (6 bases). The CDR3 contains 13 residues. From germline, CDR1 is KGHSH and CDR2 LQKENI. V lost 5 bases and J 4 bases, leaving 11 bases between the germline ends.

The V gene is TRBV5-5, the J gene TRBJ2-2; D unresolved. Looked up from germline, CDR1 is SGHKS and CDR2 is YYEKEE (reference sequence). This CDR3 comprises 15 residues. V was shortened by 4 bases and J by 2 bases, with 12 bases between the two germline ends. The CDR3 sequence is CASSPWQINTGELFF. The DNA for the CDR3 is TGTGCCAGCAGCCCATGGCAGATCAACACCGGGGAGCTGTTTTTT.

Only a few counts were recorded for this clonotype. The chain is built from TRBV12-3 or TRBV12-4 and TRBJ1-5; the D is unclear. The CDR3 runs 15 residues. V lost 3 bases and J lost 1, with 10 bases in between. The CDR3 sequence: CASSFMEGSNQPQHF. CDR3 coding DNA: TGTGCCAGCAGTTTCATGGAAGGGAGCAATCAGCCCCAGCATTTT.

This clonotype was picked up many times. The chain combines TRBV7-2 with TRBJ1-1, with D possibly being TRBD1 (6 bases). This CDR3 comprises 16 residues. From germline, CDR1 is SGHTA and CDR2 FQGNSA. Trimming removed 4 bases from V and 1 base from J, with 16 bases in between. The CDR3: CASSYRPWTENTEAFF. CDR3 nucleotides: TGTGCCAGCAGCTATCGACCTTGGACAGAGAACACTGAAGCTTTCTTT.

V gene TRBV9 combines with J gene TRBJ2-1; 7 bases are shared with TRBD2. V gave up 1 base and J gave up 4 bases; unmatched junction bases: 8. This CDR3 has 16 residues. The germline gives CDR1 SGDLS, CDR2 YYNGEE. CDR3: CASSVMGLAAYNEQFF. The CDR3 nucleotides read TGTGCCAGCAGCGTAATGGGTCTAGCGGCTTACAATGAGCAGTTCTTC. The full variable domain, with the rest looked up from reference TRBV9 and TRBJ2-1, is DSGVTQTPKHLITATGQRVTLRCSPRSGDLSVYWYQQSLDQGLQFLIQYYNGEERAKGNILERFSAQQFPDLHSELNLSSLELGDSALYFCASSVMGLAAYNEQFFGPGTRLTVL.

The chain couples TRBV20-1 to TRBJ2-1, with 8 bases aligning to TRBD2. J lost 7 bases, V lost 4 bases, and 6 bases had no gene match. The germline V gene encodes CDR1 DFQATT and CDR2 SNEGSKA (reference sequence). The CDR3 length is 13 residues. In DNA, the CDR3 is TGCAGTGCTAAAGGGACTAGTCGGAATGAGCAGTTCTTC. Translation gives CSAKGTSRNEQFF.

This clonotype was observed a handful of times. The chain has TRBV19 and TRBJ1-1; D ambiguous. Germline V gene lookup returns CDR1 LNHDA and CDR2 SQIVND (reference sequence). The CDR3 sequence is 12 residues long. Trimming took 3 bases from V and 7 from J, leaving 9 bases between them. In nucleotides, the CDR3 is TGTGCCAGTAGTATCTACGACGATGAAGCTTTCTTT. Translated, it gives CASSIYDDEAFF.

This chain uses TRBV4-1 with TRBJ2-3, with D possibly matching TRBD2 (5 bases). This CDR3 spans 14 amino acids. In germline, CDR1 is MGHRA, CDR2 YSYEKL. The germline V and J ends were trimmed by 1 base and 6 bases, with 11 bases remaining between them. CDR3 DNA: TGCGCCAGCAGCCAAGTACTAGTTTTCGATACGCAGTATTTT. This gives the protein CASSQVLVFDTQYF.

The chain joins TRBV10-3 to TRBJ2-3, with 7 bases aligning to TRBD2. V shed 3 bases, J shed 2 bases, and the junction held 5 bases outside the gene matches. The CDR3 is 15 amino acids. From germline, CDR1 is ENHRY and CDR2 SYGVKD. The CDR3 DNA is TGTGCCATCAGTGATTCGGAGCGGGACACAGATACGCAGTATTTT. Its protein product is CAISDSERDTDTQYF.

The V gene is TRBV18, the J gene TRBJ1-2; D possibly corresponds to TRBD1 (6 bases). Germline V lookup: CDR1 KGHSH, CDR2 LQKENI. This CDR3 spans 16 amino acids. V gave up 6 bases and J gave up 0 bases, with 17 bases separating them. In nucleotides, the CDR3 is TGTGCCAGCTCGCGAGTAAGACAGGAAGCTAACTATGGCTACACCTTC. Translation gives CASSRVRQEANYGYTF.

This clonotype was seen ten or more times. The chain employs TRBV7-8 and TRBJ1-2; a possible D gene is TRBD1 (5 bases). This CDR3 region has 15 residues. V dropped 4 bases and J dropped 8 bases, with 20 bases sitting between them. CDR1 and CDR2 from the germline V gene are SGHVS and FQNEAQ. The DNA of the CDR3 is TGTGCCAGCAGCTCCGGCCCGTCTGGGGGTGGAGGCTACACCTTC. This translates into CASSSGPSGGGGYTF.

This clonotype was picked up a small number of times. V usage is TRBV4-2 and J usage is TRBJ2-1, with TRBD2 matching over 9 bases. This CDR3 has 15 residues. V trimming: 3 bases; J trimming: 6 bases; junction bases outside the gene matches: 6. Germline V gene data show CDR1 as LGHNA and CDR2 as YNFKEQ. CDR3 coding DNA: TGTGCCAGCAGCCACGTAGCGGGAGTTTCCAATGAGCAGTTCTTC. This gives the protein CASSHVAGVSNEQFF.

This clonotype appeared a few times. The chain employs TRBV28 and TRBJ2-7; 8 bases map to TRBD2. V lost 3 bases to trimming and J lost 0 bases; unmatched junction nucleotides: 7. This CDR3 comprises 16 residues. Per the germline V gene, CDR1 is MDHEN and CDR2 is SYDVKM. CDR3 nucleotides: TGTGCCAGCAGTTTTAGCGGGACCGTCAGCTCCTACGAGCAGTACTTC. Its protein product is CASSFSGTVSSYEQYF.

This clonotype was seen at least ten times. The rearrangement uses TRBV7-2 and TRBJ1-2, with D uncertain. Trimming took off 7 bases at V and 4 bases at J, with 13 bases between the two ends. This CDR3 has 13 amino acids. Germline V gene lookup returns CDR1 SGHTA and CDR2 FQGNSA. The CDR3 loop reads CASTPGLSYGYTF. CDR3 sequence (DNA): TGTGCCAGCACCCCTGGTCTTTCCTATGGCTACACCTTC. Looking up the rest from reference TRBV7-2 and TRBJ1-2 gives the full variable domain: GAGVSQSPSNKVTEKGKDVELRCDPISGHTALYWYRQSLGQGLEFLIYFQGNSAPDKSGLPSDRFSAERTGGSVSTLTIQRTQQEDSAVYLCASTPGLSYGYTFGSGTRLTVV.

The V gene is TRBV2, the J gene TRBJ1-1; the D is unclear. V gave up 7 bases and J gave up 0 bases, with 15 bases separating them. Germline lookup yields CDR1 SNHLY and CDR2 FYNNEI. This CDR3 has 15 amino acids. CDR3 DNA: TGTGCCAGCAAGTTTTTCGGTGACATGAACACTGAAGCTTTCTTT. Translation gives CASKFFGDMNTEAFF.

This clonotype was counted ten times or more. The chain couples TRBV12-3 or TRBV12-4 to TRBJ1-1; D unresolved. Trimming shortened V by 3 bases and J by 6 bases, and 23 bases separated the two germline ends. The CDR3 sequence is 17 residues long. The CDR3 DNA reads as TGTGCCAGCAGTTTCCCTCGGAAGGGCTTTAATGGGGCTGAAGCTTTCTTT. As protein: CASSFPRKGFNGAEAFF.